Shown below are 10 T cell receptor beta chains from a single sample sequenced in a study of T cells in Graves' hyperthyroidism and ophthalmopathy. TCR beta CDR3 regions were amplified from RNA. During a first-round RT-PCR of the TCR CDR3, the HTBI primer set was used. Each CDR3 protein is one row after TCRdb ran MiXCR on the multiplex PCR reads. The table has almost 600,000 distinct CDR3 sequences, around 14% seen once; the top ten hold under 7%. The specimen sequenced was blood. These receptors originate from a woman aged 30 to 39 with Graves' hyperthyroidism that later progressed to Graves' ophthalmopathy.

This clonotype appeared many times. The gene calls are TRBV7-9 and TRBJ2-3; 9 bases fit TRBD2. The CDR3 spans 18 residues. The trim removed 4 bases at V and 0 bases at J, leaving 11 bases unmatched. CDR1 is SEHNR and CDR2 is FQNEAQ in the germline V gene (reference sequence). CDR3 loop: CASSWASGTESSTDTQYF. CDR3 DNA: TGTGCCAGCAGCTGGGCTAGCGGGACGGAGTCTAGCACAGATACGCAGTATTTT.

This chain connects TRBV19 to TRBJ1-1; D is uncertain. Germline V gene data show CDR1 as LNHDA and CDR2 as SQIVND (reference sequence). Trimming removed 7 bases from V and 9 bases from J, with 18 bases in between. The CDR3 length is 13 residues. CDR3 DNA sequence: TGTGCCAGTACCCCCCGGTCAGAGGACCAAGCTTTCTTT. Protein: CASTPRSEDQAFF.

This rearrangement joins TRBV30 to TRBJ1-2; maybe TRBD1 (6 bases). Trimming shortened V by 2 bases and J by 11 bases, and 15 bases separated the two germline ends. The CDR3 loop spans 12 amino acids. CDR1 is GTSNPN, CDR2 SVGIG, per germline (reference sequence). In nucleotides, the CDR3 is TGTGCCTGGAGTTCGGGGGGGCACCGGTACACCTTC. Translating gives CAWSSGGHRYTF. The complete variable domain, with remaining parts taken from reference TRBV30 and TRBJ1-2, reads SQTIHQWPATLVQPVGSPLSLECTVEGTSNPNLYWYRQAAGRGLQLLFYSVGIGQISSEVPQNLSASRPQDRQFILSSKKLLLSDSGFYLCAWSSGGHRYTFGSGTRLTVV.

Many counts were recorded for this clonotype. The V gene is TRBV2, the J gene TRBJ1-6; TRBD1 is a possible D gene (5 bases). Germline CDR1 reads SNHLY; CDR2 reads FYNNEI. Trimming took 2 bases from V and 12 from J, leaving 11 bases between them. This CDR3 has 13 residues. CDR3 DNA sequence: TGTGCCAGCAGTGAACCCGGGGGGATACCCCTCCACTTT. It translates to CASSEPGGIPLHF.

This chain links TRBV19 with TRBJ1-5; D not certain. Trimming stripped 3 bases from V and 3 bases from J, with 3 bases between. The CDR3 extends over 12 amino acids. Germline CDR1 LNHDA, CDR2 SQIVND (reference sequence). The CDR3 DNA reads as TGTGCCAGTAGTATCTTCAATCAGCCCCAGCATTTT. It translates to CASSIFNQPQHF.

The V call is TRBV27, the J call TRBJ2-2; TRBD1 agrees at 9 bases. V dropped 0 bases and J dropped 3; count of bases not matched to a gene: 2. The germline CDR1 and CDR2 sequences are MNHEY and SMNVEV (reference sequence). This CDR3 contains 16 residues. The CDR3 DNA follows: TGTGCCAGCAGTTTATCCGGGACAGGGTACACCGGGGAGCTGTTTTTT. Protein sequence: CASSLSGTGYTGELFF.

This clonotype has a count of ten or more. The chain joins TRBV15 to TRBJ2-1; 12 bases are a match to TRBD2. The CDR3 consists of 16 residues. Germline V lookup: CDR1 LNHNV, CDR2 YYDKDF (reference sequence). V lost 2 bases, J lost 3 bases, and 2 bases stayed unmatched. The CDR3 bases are TGTGCCACCAGCAGAAAGACTAGCGGGAGCTACAATGAGCAGTTCTTC. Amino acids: CATSRKTSGSYNEQFF.

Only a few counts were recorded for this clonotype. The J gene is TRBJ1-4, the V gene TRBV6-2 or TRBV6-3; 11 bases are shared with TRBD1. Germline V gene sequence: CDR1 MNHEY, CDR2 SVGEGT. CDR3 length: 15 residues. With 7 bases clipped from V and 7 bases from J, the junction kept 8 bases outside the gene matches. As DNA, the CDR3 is TGTGCCAGCACTCCCGGAGGGACAGGGGGTGAAAAACTGTTTTTT. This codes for CASTPGGTGGEKLFF.

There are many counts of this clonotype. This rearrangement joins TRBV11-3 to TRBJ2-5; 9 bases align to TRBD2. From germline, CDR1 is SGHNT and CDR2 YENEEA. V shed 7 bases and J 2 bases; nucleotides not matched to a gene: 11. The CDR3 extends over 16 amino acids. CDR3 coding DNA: TGTGCCAGCAACTCCCTGCGGGAGGGCGGGCAAGAGACCCAGTACTTC. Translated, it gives CASNSLREGGQETQYF.

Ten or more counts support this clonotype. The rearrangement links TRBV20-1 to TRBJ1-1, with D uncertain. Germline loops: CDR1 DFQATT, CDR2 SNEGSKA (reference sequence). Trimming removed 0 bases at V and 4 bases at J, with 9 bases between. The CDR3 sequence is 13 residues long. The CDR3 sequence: CSARDRQITEAFF. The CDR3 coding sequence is TGCAGTGCTAGAGATCGGCAGATCACTGAAGCTTTCTTT.